Below, one T cell receptor (beta chain) is given with its context. Its target is not known. Use of 60 Vbeta and 13 Jbeta primers characterized the PCR. Some clones are missing from TCRdb's copy, which holds only in-frame ones; the method was immunoSEQ multiplex PCR. This sample has some 93,000 clones; roughly 10% occur once, and the top ten carry around 4.9%. This sample is drawn from a study of cytomegalovirus exposure and HLA in healthy donors. Whole-study results and caveats: V segments that were indistinguishable, TRBV6-2 and TRBV6-3 among them, were omitted from analysis. Analysis was performed later, and it showed HLA-associated TCR beta chains to be more clonally expanded than equally common others.

With 4 bases clipped from V and 5 bases from J, the junction kept 10 bases outside the gene matches. The CDR3 runs 14 residues. CDR1 is GTSNPN, CDR2 SVGIG, per germline (reference sequence). The sample comprised PBMCs. V gene TRBV30 combines with J gene TRBJ2-7, with 8 positions matching TRBD2. The receptor's source is a man aged 50 to 60 in good health and CMV-seropositive. CDR3 region: CAWMGLEGVDEQYF. The CDR3 DNA follows: TGTGCCTGGATGGGACTAGAGGGAGTCGACGAGCAGTACTTC.